This T cell receptor (beta chain) was captured in a study of T cells in Graves' hyperthyroidism and ophthalmopathy. Template material for amplifying TCR beta CDR3 regions consisted of RNA transcripts. A set of HTBI primers served as the primers for a first-round RT-PCR of the TCR CDR3. TCRdb re-called the multiplex PCR reads with MiXCR, one entry per CDR3 protein. The table shows 750,000 to 950,000 distinct CDR3 sequences, with roughly 37% occurring only once. This clonotype was seen only once. The CDR3 sequence is 12 residues long. Trimming took 4 bases from V and 7 from J; bases not matched to a gene: 0.

The chain has TRBV12-3 or TRBV12-4 and TRBJ2-5, with 10 bases lining up with TRBD1. The origin of this receptor is a man aged 18-30 years with Graves' hyperthyroidism. Specimen: blood. CDR3 bases: TGTGCCAGCAGTTGGACAGGGGGGACCCAGTACTTC. Its translation: CASSWTGGTQYF.